One sample yielded the 18 T cell receptor beta chains listed below, sequenced in a study of Graves' ophthalmopathy and Graves' hyperthyroidism. Amplification of TCR beta CDR3 regions used RNA transcripts. A first-round RT-PCR used HTBI primers, followed by a second-round multiplex PCR. TCRdb ran MiXCR on the multiplex PCR reads and lists one entry per CDR3 protein. The sample contains roughly 500,000 distinct CDR3 sequences, around an eighth of which appear only once. The sample taken for sequencing was blood. All receptors derive from a woman aged 25 to 39 with Graves' ophthalmopathy.

This clonotype was detected ten times or more. The rearrangement links TRBV12-3 or TRBV12-4 to TRBJ2-5; 7 bases match TRBD1. The CDR3 is 15 residues long. The V and J ends lost 3 bases and 5 bases, in that order; junction bases with no gene match: 9. The CDR3: CASSFRGGGRETQYF. As DNA, the CDR3 is TGTGCCAGCAGTTTTAGAGGGGGCGGAAGGGAGACCCAGTACTTC.

In this sample, this clonotype turned up many times. V and J are TRBV12-3 or TRBV12-4 and TRBJ1-5; D is undetermined. The CDR3 totals 12 residues. V was clipped by 7 bases and J by 3 bases, with 7 bases between them. This CDR3 is CASKEANQPQHF. The DNA of the CDR3 is TGTGCCAGCAAGGAGGCCAATCAGCCCCAGCATTTT.

This clonotype was seen a handful of times. The V and J genes are TRBV11-2 and TRBJ1-3, with D unresolved. V was cut by 5 bases and J by 0 bases, with 14 bases left in between. Looked up from germline, CDR1 is SGHAT and CDR2 is FQNNGV. The CDR3 length is 16 residues. As DNA, the CDR3 is TGTGCCAGCAGCAAACAAACAGCACCCTCTGGAAACACCATATATTTT. This translates into CASSKQTAPSGNTIYF.

Regarding this clonotype: The junction departs from the called germline gene at one end, perhaps through a read error. The rearrangement links TRBV12-3 or TRBV12-4 to TRBJ1-2; D is unresolved. CDR3 length equals 13 residues. This chain's CDR3 is CASTTIGKYGYTF. In DNA, the CDR3 is TGTGCCAGCACCACGATAGGGAAGTATGGGTACACCTTC.

This clonotype was observed many times. This rearrangement joins TRBV6-2 or TRBV6-3 to TRBJ1-3, with D perhaps matching TRBD1 (6 bases). Germline V gene data show CDR1 as MNHEY and CDR2 as SVGEGT. Trimming took 2 bases from V and 7 from J, leaving 24 bases between them. The length of the CDR3 is 18 residues. CDR3 loop: CASSYTLAKGVVGNTIYF. The DNA of the CDR3 is TGTGCCAGCAGTTACACGTTGGCGAAGGGGGTAGTTGGTAACACCATATATTTT.

This clonotype has ten or more counts. This chain uses TRBV7-8 with TRBJ1-5; D not certain. V was shortened by 2 bases and J by 2 bases, with 10 bases between the two germline ends. This CDR3 spans 15 amino acids. The germline CDR1 and CDR2 sequences are SGHVS and FQNEAQ. CDR3 region: CASSLTGLGNQPQHF. CDR3 DNA sequence: TGTGCCAGCAGCTTAACGGGTTTGGGCAATCAGCCCCAGCATTTT.

V gene TRBV18 combines with J gene TRBJ1-2; D gene unclear. Germline CDR1 and CDR2: KGHSH and LQKENI. The ends were cut back, 2 bases at V and 4 bases at J, with 11 bases in the middle. The CDR3 extends over 14 amino acids. The CDR3 region is CASSPAGDPYGYTF. The CDR3 DNA is TGTGCCAGCTCACCAGCGGGTGACCCCTATGGCTACACCTTC.

This clonotype was counted at least ten times. The rearrangement uses TRBV6-5 and TRBJ2-2, with D uncertain. CDR1 is MNHEY and CDR2 is SVGAGI in the germline V gene. V lost 7 bases and J lost 4, with 7 bases in between. The CDR3 has 12 amino acids. DNA for the CDR3: TGTGCCAGCAAGGACCCCACCGGGGAGCTGTTTTTT. Translated, it gives CASKDPTGELFF.

This clonotype was recorded many times. The J gene is TRBJ1-2, the V gene TRBV19; D remains ambiguous. This CDR3 spans 12 amino acids. Germline CDR1 and CDR2: LNHDA and SQIVND (reference sequence). V lost 1 base and J 4 bases, leaving 4 bases between the germline ends. CDR3 region: CASSIATYGYTF. For the CDR3, the DNA is TGTGCCAGTAGTATAGCTACCTATGGCTACACCTTC.

There are many counts of this clonotype. The V and J genes are TRBV9 and TRBJ2-2; tentative D call: TRBD1 (6 bases). Trimming shortened V by 2 bases and J by 0 bases, and 11 bases separated the two germline ends. CDR1 is SGDLS and CDR2 is YYNGEE in the germline V gene. The length of the CDR3 is 16 residues. DNA of the CDR3: TGTGCCAGCAGCGTGGGGGCACGATCGAACACCGGGGAGCTGTTTTTT. Its translation is CASSVGARSNTGELFF.

This clonotype was picked up many times. The gene calls are TRBV7-9 and TRBJ2-7; TRBD2 agrees at 7 bases. Losses at the gene ends were 5 bases for V and 2 bases for J; bases not matched to a gene: 9. CDR3 length: 15 amino acids. Germline V lookup: CDR1 SEHNR, CDR2 FQNEAQ (reference sequence). The chain's CDR3 is CASSIGLGGTYEQYF. In nucleotides, the CDR3 is TGTGCCAGCAGCATAGGACTAGGAGGGACCTACGAGCAGTACTTC.

This clonotype was found many times. The chain is built from TRBV5-1 and TRBJ2-7, with a possible D match to TRBD1 (6 bases). Germline V gives CDR1 SGHRS, CDR2 YFSETQ. The CDR3 length is 14 residues. V was clipped by 1 base and J by 1 base, with 9 bases between them. The CDR3 bases are TGCGCCAGCAGCTTGAGGCAGGGGTCCTACGAGCAGTACTTC. It is translated as CASSLRQGSYEQYF.

Many counts were recorded for this clonotype. The genes are TRBV5-1 and TRBJ2-7; the match to TRBD1 covers 9 bases. Germline CDR1 SGHRS, CDR2 YFSETQ. V was pared by 0 bases and J by 4 bases, with 5 bases of the junction left unmatched. This CDR3 contains 15 residues. DNA of the CDR3: TGCGCCAGCAGCTTGGAAACAGGGGGCTGGTACGAGCAGTACTTC. Its translation: CASSLETGGWYEQYF.

The chain carries TRBV11-1 and TRBJ2-2; 13 bases are shared with TRBD2. With 5 bases clipped from V and 3 bases from J, the junction kept 3 bases outside the gene matches. Germline V gene lookup returns CDR1 SGHAT and CDR2 FQDESV (reference sequence). The CDR3 length is 16 residues. The CDR3 here is CASSPLAGGDTGELFF. The DNA for the CDR3 is TGTGCCAGCAGCCCACTAGCGGGAGGGGACACCGGGGAGCTGTTTTTT.

V and J are TRBV24-1 and TRBJ2-5, with TRBD1 identical over 9 bases. This CDR3 is built from 16 residues. Germline values: CDR1 KGHDR, CDR2 SFDVKD. V gave up 4 bases and J gave up 1 base; unmatched junction bases: 6. The CDR3, as DNA: TGTGCCACCAGTGACCCGCCGGGACAGGGCCAAGAGACCCAGTACTTC. Protein sequence: CATSDPPGQGQETQYF.

This rearrangement joins TRBV12-3 or TRBV12-4 to TRBJ2-7, with TRBD1 identical over 7 bases. CDR3 size: 15 residues. Losses at the gene ends were 5 bases for V and 4 bases for J; bases not matched to a gene: 11. The CDR3 sequence is CASSRSGTVGYEQYF. CDR3 nucleotides: TGTGCCAGCAGTCGGTCCGGGACAGTCGGATACGAGCAGTACTTC.

This clonotype occurred many times. The chain uses TRBV6-1 and TRBJ2-7; possible D gene TRBD2, 5 bases. The CDR3 has 13 amino acids. V lost 4 bases, J lost 6 bases, and 13 bases lay in between. The germline CDR1 and CDR2 sequences are MNHNS and SASEGT. In nucleotides, the CDR3 is TGTGCCAGCAGTGTTTCCCTTGGAGGCGAGCAGTACTTC. Amino acids: CASSVSLGGEQYF.

This clonotype was detected many times. CDR3 residues: CASSLAEVRSYEQYF. CDR3 coding DNA: TGCGCCAGCAGCTTGGCCGAGGTTAGGTCCTACGAGCAGTACTTC. The chain couples TRBV5-1 to TRBJ2-7; D ambiguous. Looked up from germline, CDR1 is SGHRS and CDR2 is YFSETQ. V was pared by 0 bases and J by 1 base, with 11 bases between. CDR3 length: 15 amino acids.